This note documents a single T cell receptor (beta chain) sequence. This record comes from a study of blood T cell repertoires in COVID-19. About the study: The cDNA or gDNA used as material had been derived from T cells, B-cell-depleted T cells, or PBMCs.

The CDR3 extends over 14 amino acids. Trimming took 7 bases from V and 4 from J, leaving 13 bases between them. From germline, CDR1 is MDHEN and CDR2 SYDVKM. Profiled with immunoSEQ multiplex PCR; TCRdb holds only in-frame clones, not every one. The table includes some 180,000 clones, almost 90% detected once. This sequence was found in a man between 45 and 60 years old with acute or convalescent COVID-19. Sequenced: peripheral blood. This chain links TRBV28 with TRBJ1-4; a weak D match, TRBD1 (5 bases). The CDR3 loop reads CASTRDHGNEKLFF. In nucleotides, the CDR3 is TGTGCCAGCACCAGGGATCATGGTAATGAAAAACTGTTTTTT.